This TCR beta chain was identified in a study of T-cell memory formation after mild COVID-19. Sample barcodes and UMIs were carried by the TCR alpha and TCR beta cDNA libraries that 5'RACE generated with constant-segment primers. A single record per CDR3 protein comes from TCRdb applying MiXCR to the 5' RACE reads. The sample consists of approximately 150,000 distinct CDR3 sequences, about 5.7% of them appearing once. General study results and limits: CD4+ contracting clones were found mainly in CM and EM, and CD8+ ones in EMRA. There were some responding clones in pre-infection memory, which suggested that cross-reactive memory had joined.

This clonotype has at least ten counts. Its target is not known. Source material: PBMCs or a T cell subset sorted from them (not recorded which). This receptor was obtained from an adult woman who had mild COVID-19 (a few samples of this study predate the infection). Cell type and time point are not known.

DNA of the CDR3: TGTGCCAGCAGTCGGGAGGTCCTTAGCAATCAGCCCCAGCATTTT. Translated, it gives CASSREVLSNQPQHF. J is TRBJ1-5 and V is TRBV12-3 or TRBV12-4; D not certain. The CDR3 runs to 15 residues. Trimming cost V 5 bases and J 0 bases, with 11 bases left between them.